These 22 T cell receptor beta chains were all obtained from the same sample, sequenced in a study of cytomegalovirus exposure and HLA in healthy donors. The PCR was carried out with 60 Vbeta primers and 13 Jbeta primers. The table came from immunoSEQ multiplex PCR; TCRdb's copy has only in-frame clones and leaves some out. The profile shows some 110,000 clones, 79% of them singletons. Sequencing was performed on PBMCs. Every receptor here comes from a young man in good health and CMV-seropositive.

V and J are TRBV5-1 and TRBJ2-1; D uncertain. V was trimmed by 1 base and J by 6 bases, leaving 5 bases between them. The germline V gene has CDR1 SGHRS and CDR2 YFSETQ. The CDR3 has 12 residues. The CDR3 nucleotides read TGCGCCAGCAGCTTGAACAGCAATGAGCAGTTCTTC. This sequence encodes CASSLNSNEQFF.

This chain uses TRBV7-2 with TRBJ2-7; TRBD2 matches at 9 bases. Per germline, CDR1 SGHTA and CDR2 FQGNSA. With 4 bases clipped from V and 4 bases from J, the junction kept 2 bases outside the gene matches. The CDR3 has 13 residues. The CDR3 here is CASSWSGGYEQYF. Here the CDR3 DNA reads TGTGCCAGCAGCTGGAGCGGGGGGTACGAGCAGTACTTC.

The chain is built from TRBV7-9 and TRBJ2-5; TRBD2 matches 14 bases. Germline lookup yields CDR1 SEHNR and CDR2 FQNEAQ (reference sequence). J was trimmed by 0 bases and V by 5 bases; bases with no gene match: 5. There are 17 residues in the CDR3. The CDR3 spells CASSRLAGGHYQETQYF. The DNA for the CDR3 is TGTGCCAGCAGCCGACTAGCGGGAGGGCATTACCAAGAGACCCAGTACTTC.

This chain connects TRBV7-9 to TRBJ2-5; TRBD2 agrees at 12 bases. The CDR3 is 15 residues long. Per germline, CDR1 SEHNR and CDR2 FQNEAQ (reference sequence). V dropped 5 bases and J dropped 5; count of bases not matched to a gene: 6. CDR3 coding DNA: TGTGCCAGCAGCACTAGCGGGGGGCCGGGGGAGACCCAGTACTTC. Amino acid sequence: CASSTSGGPGETQYF.

The rearrangement uses TRBV21-1 and TRBJ2-5; the table's D call of TRBD2 was not tested on the DNA. The closer fit of TRBJ2-7 to the DNA end suggests the J call may be wrong. TRBV21-1 is assigned pseudogene status. This CDR3 is 17 amino acids long. The chain's CDR3 is CASSTRQRTKNSYEQYF. CDR3 DNA: TGTGCCAGCAGCACTCGGCAGAGGACTAAAAATTCCTACGAGCAGTACTTC.

This chain uses TRBV19 with TRBJ2-7; 7 bases align to TRBD1. Germline CDR1 is LNHDA and CDR2 is SQIVND (reference sequence). The CDR3 has 15 amino acids. Trimming removed 2 bases from V and 0 bases from J; junction bases left unmatched: 4. The chain's CDR3 is CASSIKAGGSYEQYF. The CDR3 DNA is TGTGCCAGTAGTATAAAGGCAGGGGGCTCCTACGAGCAGTACTTC.

A few counts support this clone. This sequence joins TRBV4-2 and TRBJ1-2, with TRBD1 as a possible D gene (5 bases). This CDR3 is 15 amino acids long. V was trimmed by 1 base and J by 0 bases, leaving 9 bases between them. The germline gives CDR1 LGHNA, CDR2 YNFKEQ. Written as DNA, the CDR3 is TGTGCCAGCAGCCAAGTACAGGTCGCTAACTATGGCTACACCTTC. Protein sequence: CASSQVQVANYGYTF.

V gene TRBV5-1 combines with J gene TRBJ2-7; perhaps TRBD2 as D (6 bases). The CDR3 consists of 16 residues. Germline V CDR1 and CDR2: SGHRS, YFSETQ. V lost 0 bases and J lost 0, with 13 bases in between. The CDR3 sequence is CASSLVRAGSSYEQYF. The CDR3 coding sequence is TGCGCCAGCAGCTTGGTTCGGGCGGGAAGCTCCTACGAGCAGTACTTC.

The table lists this clone with a few counts. V is TRBV5-1 and J is TRBJ1-1; D ambiguous. Trimming pared 0 bases from V and 0 bases from J, leaving 12 bases between. The CDR3 has 16 residues. The germline CDR1 and CDR2 sequences are SGHRS and YFSETQ. CDR3 sequence: CASSLAITALNTEAFF. The CDR3 region has the DNA TGCGCCAGCAGCTTGGCCATCACAGCTTTGAACACTGAAGCTTTCTTT.

CDR3 amino acids: CASSRSGTVNYGYTF. The DNA for the CDR3 is TGTGCCAGCAGTCGATCCGGGACAGTTAACTATGGCTACACCTTC. The V call is TRBV27, the J call TRBJ1-2; 7 nucleotides agree with TRBD1. Germline values: CDR1 MNHEY, CDR2 SMNVEV (reference sequence). The J segment lost 1 base and the V segment lost 5 bases, leaving 7 bases of the junction unmatched. This CDR3 has 15 amino acids.

The chain has TRBV9 and TRBJ2-5; 7 positions match TRBD2. CDR1 and CDR2 (germline): SGDLS, YYNGEE. The V gene end was trimmed by 4 bases and the J gene end by 1 base; junction bases not matched to a gene: 10. This CDR3 comprises 16 residues. The chain's CDR3 is CASSYSAGVIQETQYF. The CDR3 region has the DNA TGTGCCAGCAGCTATTCCGCGGGGGTAATCCAAGAGACCCAGTACTTC.

This clone was detected only a few times. The V call is TRBV9, the J call TRBJ2-2; 9 nucleotides match TRBD1. Germline CDR1 and CDR2: SGDLS and YYNGEE. With V trimmed by 3 bases and J by 6 bases, 6 bases remained unmatched. CDR3 length: 15 residues. The CDR3 spells CASSDTGGGAGELFF. The DNA for the CDR3 is TGTGCCAGCAGCGATACAGGGGGCGGTGCCGGGGAGCTGTTTTTT.

This chain connects TRBV5-4 to TRBJ2-3; no clear D gene. The germline CDR1 and CDR2 sequences are SGHNT and YYREEE (reference sequence). The CDR3 sequence is 13 residues long. V lost 0 bases and J 1 base, leaving 3 bases between the germline ends. The CDR3 here is CASSLAGTDTQYF. The CDR3 DNA reads as TGTGCCAGCAGCTTGGCAGGCACAGATACGCAGTATTTT. The full variable domain, in which reference TRBV5-4 and TRBJ2-3 provide the parts outside the CDR3, is ETGVTQSPTHLIKTRGQQVTLRCSSQSGHNTVSWYQQALGQGPQFIFQYYREEENGRGNFPPRFSGLQFPNYSSELNVNALELDDSALYLCASSLAGTDTQYFGPGTRLTVL.

This chain uses TRBV6-1 with TRBJ1-1, with 7 bases fitting TRBD1. Germline assignment: CDR1 MNHNS and CDR2 SASEGT. This CDR3 contains 14 residues. V dropped 7 bases and J dropped 5; count of bases not matched to a gene: 10. The DNA of the CDR3 is TGTGCCAGCATCCGAGACAGGGTGTTAACTGAAGCTTTCTTT. It yields the protein CASIRDRVLTEAFF.

The chain uses TRBV18 and TRBJ1-5; the D is unclear. V dropped 5 bases and J dropped 1 base, with 6 bases sitting between them. The CDR3 is made up of 13 amino acids. Germline V CDR1 and CDR2: KGHSH, LQKENI. As DNA, the CDR3 is TGTGCCAGCTCAGGGCTGAGCAATCAGCCCCAGCATTTT. Amino acids: CASSGLSNQPQHF.

The V gene is TRBV19, the J gene TRBJ2-1; 9 bases fit TRBD2. The CDR3 spans 17 residues. V was pared by 4 bases and J by 6 bases, with 13 bases of the junction left unmatched. Germline lookup yields CDR1 LNHDA and CDR2 SQIVND (reference sequence). CDR3 nucleotide sequence: TGTGCCAGTAGTAGGAGGTTAGCGGGAGAGTCTTTCAATGAGCAGTTCTTC. Protein: CASSRRLAGESFNEQFF.

This chain connects TRBV21-1 to TRBJ2-1; the table names TRBD2, a call not compared with the DNA. TRBV21-1 is recorded as a pseudogene. This CDR3 comprises 17 residues. In DNA form, the CDR3 reads TGTGCCAGCAGCAAAACGTTTAGAAGAACTAGCGGGTATGAGCAGTTCTTC. It translates to CASSKTFRRTSGYEQFF.

In DNA, the CDR3 is TGTGCCAGCAGTTTAGGTAGCGGACAGGGGCTTAGCACAGATACGCAGTATTTT. Translating gives CASSLGSGQGLSTDTQYF. The chain links TRBV28 to TRBJ2-3; 9 bases align to TRBD1. The V gene end was trimmed by 2 bases and the J gene end by 0 bases; junction bases not matched to a gene: 9. CDR3 length: 18 amino acids. Germline CDR1 MDHEN, CDR2 SYDVKM.

The V call is TRBV19, the J call TRBJ1-2; D unresolved. The germline V gene has CDR1 LNHDA and CDR2 SQIVND (reference sequence). The CDR3 is made up of 13 amino acids. V gave up 3 bases and J gave up 2 bases, with 7 bases separating them. The CDR3 region is CASSIYQNYGYTF. The CDR3 DNA is TGTGCCAGTAGTATTTACCAGAACTATGGCTACACCTTC.

This clone was recorded a few times. This chain joins TRBV4-2 and TRBJ2-2; the D gene is possibly TRBD1 (6 bases). The germline V gene has CDR1 LGHNA and CDR2 YNFKEQ. Trimming removed 4 bases at V and 6 bases at J, with 18 bases between. The CDR3 contains 16 residues. CDR3 amino acids: CASSLRITGYAGELFF. Written as DNA, the CDR3 is TGTGCCAGCAGCCTACGGATTACAGGGTACGCCGGGGAGCTGTTTTTT.

The CDR3 reads CASSSGGTSGMYTGELFF. DNA of the CDR3: TGCGCCAGCAGCTCGGGGGGGACTAGCGGGATGTATACCGGGGAGCTGTTTTTT. The chain recombines TRBV5-1 with TRBJ2-2; 13 bases are shared with TRBD2. CDR3 length: 18 amino acids. The ends lost 3 bases at V and 5 bases at J; junction bases unmatched: 10. Per the germline V gene, CDR1 is SGHRS and CDR2 is YFSETQ.

The V and J genes are TRBV10-3 and TRBJ2-2; possibly TRBD1 for D (6 bases). This CDR3 contains 14 residues. V lost 6 bases and J lost 2, with 10 bases in between. Per the germline V gene, CDR1 is ENHRY and CDR2 is SYGVKD. Here the CDR3 DNA reads TGTGCCATCAGGACAGGACTCAACACCGGGGAGCTGTTTTTT. It translates to CAIRTGLNTGELFF.